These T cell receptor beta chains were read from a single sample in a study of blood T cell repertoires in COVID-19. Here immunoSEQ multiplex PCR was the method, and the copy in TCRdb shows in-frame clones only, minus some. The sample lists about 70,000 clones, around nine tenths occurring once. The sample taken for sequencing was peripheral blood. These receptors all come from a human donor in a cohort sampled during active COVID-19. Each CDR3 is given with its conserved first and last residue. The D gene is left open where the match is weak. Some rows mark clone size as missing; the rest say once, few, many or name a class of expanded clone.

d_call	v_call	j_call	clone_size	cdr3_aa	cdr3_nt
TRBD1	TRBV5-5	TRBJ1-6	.	CASSRTGDYSPLHF	TGTGCCAGCAGTCGCACAGGGGACTATTCACCCCTCCACTTT
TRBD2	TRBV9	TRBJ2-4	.	CASSDGTRENIQYF	TGTGCCAGCAGCGACGGGACTAGGGAAAACATTCAGTACTTC
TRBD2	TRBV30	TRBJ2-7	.	CAWSTGLAGDEQYF	TGTGCCTGGAGTACCGGACTAGCGGGGGACGAGCAGTACTTC
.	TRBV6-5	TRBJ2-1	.	CASRSDSNNEQFF	TGTGCCAGCAGGTCGGACAGTAACAATGAGCAGTTCTTC
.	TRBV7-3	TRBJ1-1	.	CASSSGAGTEAFF	TGTGCCAGCAGTTCAGGGGCAGGAACTGAAGCTTTCTTT
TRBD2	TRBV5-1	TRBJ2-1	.	CASSLGRGGQDEQFF	TGCGCCAGCAGCTTGGGGCGGGGGGGCCAGGATGAGCAGTTCTTC
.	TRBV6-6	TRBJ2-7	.	CASSSYYEQYF	TGTGCCAGCAGTAGCTACTACGAGCAGTACTTC
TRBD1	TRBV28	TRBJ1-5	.	CASSSSGGPNQPQHF	TGTGCCAGCAGTTCATCAGGGGGGCCTAATCAGCCCCAGCATTTT
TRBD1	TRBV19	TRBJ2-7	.	CASSIGVQGIYEQYF	TGTGCCAGTAGTATAGGAGTACAGGGGATTTACGAGCAGTACTTC
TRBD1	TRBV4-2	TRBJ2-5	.	CASSQAWVTGVETQYF	TGTGCCAGCAGCCAAGCTTGGGTTACAGGGGTGGAGACCCAGTACTTC
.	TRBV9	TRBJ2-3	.	CASSMRQTDTQYF	TGTGCCAGCAGCATGAGACAGACAGATACGCAGTATTTT
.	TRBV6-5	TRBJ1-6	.	CASSLDEGRNSPLHF	TGTGCCAGCAGCCTCGATGAGGGGAGGAATTCACCCCTCCACTTT
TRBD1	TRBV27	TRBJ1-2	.	CASSLQAGGVANYGYTF	TGTGCCAGCAGTTTACAGGCAGGGGGCGTAGCTAACTATGGCTACACCTTC
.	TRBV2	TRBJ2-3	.	CASSPSSSTDTQYF	TGTGCCAGCAGCCCGTCGTCTAGCACAGATACGCAGTATTTT
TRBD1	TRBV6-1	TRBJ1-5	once	CASSGGRTGSNQPQHF	TGTGCCAGCAGTGGCGGACGGACAGGTTCGAATCAGCCCCAGCATTTT
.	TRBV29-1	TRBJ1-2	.	CSAGGLQGPYGYTF	TGCAGCGCCGGGGGACTACAGGGTCCCTATGGCTACACCTTC
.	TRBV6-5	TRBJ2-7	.	CASSTQGSSYEQYF	TGTGCCAGCAGCACTCAGGGGAGCTCCTACGAGCAGTACTTC
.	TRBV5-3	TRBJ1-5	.	CARSLRDKTSRYSNQPQHF	TGTGCCAGAAGCTTGCGGGACAAGACTTCTCGTTATAGCAATCAGCCCCAGCATTTT
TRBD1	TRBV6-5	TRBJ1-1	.	CASKQTGGWNTEAFF	TGTGCCAGCAAGCAAACAGGGGGCTGGAACACTGAAGCTTTCTTT
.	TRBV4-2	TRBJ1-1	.	CASSPTTSDLTSRGMLTANTEAFF	TGTGCCAGCAGCCCTACCACCTCCGACCTGACCTCTCGGGGGATGCTGACCGCGAACACTGAAGCTTTCTTT
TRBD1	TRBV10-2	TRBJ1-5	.	CASGGQGNQPQHF	TGCGCCAGCGGGGGACAGGGCAATCAGCCCCAGCATTTT
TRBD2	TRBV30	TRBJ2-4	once	CAWSPGLAFKATKNIQYF	TGTGCCTGGAGCCCGGGACTAGCTTTTAAAGCAACCAAAAACATTCAGTACTTC
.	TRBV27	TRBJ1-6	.	CASSFTTGSNSPLHF	TGTGCCAGCAGTTTTACGACAGGCTCTAATTCACCCCTCCACTTT
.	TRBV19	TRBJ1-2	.	CASTPPKGDGPYGYTF	TGTGCCAGTACTCCTCCCAAGGGGGACGGACCCTATGGCTACACCTTC
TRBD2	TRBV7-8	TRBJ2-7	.	CASSIEASGRVGFYEQYF	TGTGCCAGCAGCATAGAGGCTAGCGGGAGGGTGGGCTTTTACGAGCAGTACTTC
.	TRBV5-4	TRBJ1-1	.	CASSLGGGSTEAFF	TGTGCCAGCAGCTTGGGTGGGGGCAGCACTGAAGCTTTCTTT
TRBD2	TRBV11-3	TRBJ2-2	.	CASSLGLAGATGELFF	TGTGCCAGCAGCCTCGGACTAGCGGGAGCCACCGGGGAGCTGTTTTTT
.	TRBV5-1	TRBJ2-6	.	CASSLVSGANVLTF	TGCGCCAGCAGCTTGGTCTCCGGGGCCAACGTCCTGACTTTC
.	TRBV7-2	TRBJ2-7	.	CASSLGHRREQYF	TGTGCCAGCAGCTTAGGACATCGACGCGAGCAGTACTTC
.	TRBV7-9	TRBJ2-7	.	CASSLQFKQYF	TGTGCCAGCAGCTTACAATTCAAGCAGTACTTC
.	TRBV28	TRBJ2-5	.	CASSPTDYQETQYF	TGTGCCAGCAGTCCCACGGACTACCAAGAGACCCAGTACTTC
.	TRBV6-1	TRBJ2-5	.	CASSEAYVSRTQYF	TGTGCCAGCAGTGAAGCCTATGTGAGTAGGACCCAGTACTTC
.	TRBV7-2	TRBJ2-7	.	CASSLRSGVTYEQYF	TGTGCCAGCAGCTTAAGGAGCGGAGTCACCTACGAGCAGTACTTC
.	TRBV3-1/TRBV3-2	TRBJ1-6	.	CASNGGLDSPLHF	TGTGCCAGCAACGGGGGATTGGATTCACCCCTCCACTTT
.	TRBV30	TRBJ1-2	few	CARGAGMFYGYTF	TGTGCCCGCGGCGCGGGGATGTTTTATGGCTACACCTTC
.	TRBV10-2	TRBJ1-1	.	CASSERTRHGFF	TGCGCCAGCAGTGAGAGAACGAGGCACGGTTTCTTT
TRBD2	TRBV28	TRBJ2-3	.	CASSSFTSGFSTDTQYF	TGTGCCAGCAGTTCTTTTACTAGCGGGTTTAGCACAGATACGCAGTATTTT
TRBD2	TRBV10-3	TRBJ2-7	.	CAIMGTSGATYEQYF	TGTGCCATCATGGGGACTAGCGGGGCGACCTACGAGCAGTACTTC
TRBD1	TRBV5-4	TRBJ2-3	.	CASSSQGGTDTQYF	TGTGCCAGCAGCTCACAGGGGGGAACAGATACGCAGTATTTT
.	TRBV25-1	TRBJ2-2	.	CASSDTKHGKGAGELFF	TGTGCCAGCAGTGATACAAAACATGGGAAGGGGGCCGGGGAGCTGTTTTTT